The clone carrying this T cell receptor beta chain is a singleton in its sample. Its antigen is currently unknown. The data stem from a study of T cells after posttransplantation cyclophosphamide. The table came from immunoSEQ multiplex PCR; TCRdb's copy has only in-frame clones and leaves some out. Seen here are about 22,000 clones, roughly 90% observed once, and the top ten hold approximately 8%. Germline V gene sequence: CDR1 MNHEY, CDR2 SVGAGI. This CDR3 has 15 amino acids. The V and J ends lost 8 bases and 0 bases, in that order; junction bases with no gene match: 7. Methotrexate plus calcineurin inhibitor accompanied controls' myeloablative marrow transplants; sampling was 1 year later. Study-wide findings and caveats: TRB overlap between skin or GI tissue T cells and blood was limited. Donor-recipient repertoire similarity was low at 1-2 months, rising over year one. Recipient CMV seropositivity and CMV reactivation strongly tracked TRB clonality.

The starting material was PBMCs, obtained after an allogeneic stem cell transplant with a calcineurin inhibitor and methotrexate. The rearrangement uses TRBV6-5 and TRBJ1-5, with 7 bases matching TRBD1. The source of this sequence is a female patient between 50 and 60 years old who received an allogeneic stem cell transplant from an unrelated donor, was CMV-positive, and had chronic GVHD only. Among the T cells, some may be from the graft donor. Written as DNA, the CDR3 is TGTGCCAGCCGGGAACAGGGGTTTAGCAATCAGCCCCAGCATTTT. Residues: CASREQGFSNQPQHF.